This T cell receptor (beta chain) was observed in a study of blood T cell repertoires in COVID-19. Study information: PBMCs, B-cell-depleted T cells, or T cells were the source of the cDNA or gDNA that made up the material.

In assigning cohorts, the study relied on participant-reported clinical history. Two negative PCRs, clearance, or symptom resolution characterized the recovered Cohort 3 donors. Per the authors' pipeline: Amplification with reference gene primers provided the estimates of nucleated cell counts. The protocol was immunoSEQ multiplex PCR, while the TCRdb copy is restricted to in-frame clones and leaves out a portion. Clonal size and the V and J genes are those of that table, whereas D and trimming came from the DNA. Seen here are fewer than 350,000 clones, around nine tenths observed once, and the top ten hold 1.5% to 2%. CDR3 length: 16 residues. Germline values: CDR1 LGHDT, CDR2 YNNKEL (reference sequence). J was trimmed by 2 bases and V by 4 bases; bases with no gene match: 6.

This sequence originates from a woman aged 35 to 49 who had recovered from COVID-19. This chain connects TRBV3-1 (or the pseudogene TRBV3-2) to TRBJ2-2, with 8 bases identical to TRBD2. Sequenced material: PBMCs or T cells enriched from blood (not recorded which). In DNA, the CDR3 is TGTGCCAGCAGCCCCTACGGGGGGGGTAACACCGGGGAGCTGTTTTTT. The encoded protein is CASSPYGGGNTGELFF.